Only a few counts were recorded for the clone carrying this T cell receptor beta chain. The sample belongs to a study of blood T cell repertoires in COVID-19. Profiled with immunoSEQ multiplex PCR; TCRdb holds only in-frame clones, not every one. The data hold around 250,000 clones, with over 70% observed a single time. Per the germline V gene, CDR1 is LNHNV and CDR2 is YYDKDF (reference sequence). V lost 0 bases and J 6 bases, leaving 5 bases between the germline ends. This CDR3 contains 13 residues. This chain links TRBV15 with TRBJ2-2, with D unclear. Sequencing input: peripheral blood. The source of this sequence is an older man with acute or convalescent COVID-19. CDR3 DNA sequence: TGTGCCACCAGCAGAGATGTCGCCGGGGAGCTGTTTTTT. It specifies CATSRDVAGELFF. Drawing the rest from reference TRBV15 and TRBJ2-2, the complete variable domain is DAMVIQNPRYQVTQFGKPVTLSCSQTLNHNVMYWYQQKSSQAPKLLFHYYDKDFNNEADTPDNFQSRRPNTSFCFLDIRSPGLGDTAMYLCATSRDVAGELFFGEGSRLTVL.